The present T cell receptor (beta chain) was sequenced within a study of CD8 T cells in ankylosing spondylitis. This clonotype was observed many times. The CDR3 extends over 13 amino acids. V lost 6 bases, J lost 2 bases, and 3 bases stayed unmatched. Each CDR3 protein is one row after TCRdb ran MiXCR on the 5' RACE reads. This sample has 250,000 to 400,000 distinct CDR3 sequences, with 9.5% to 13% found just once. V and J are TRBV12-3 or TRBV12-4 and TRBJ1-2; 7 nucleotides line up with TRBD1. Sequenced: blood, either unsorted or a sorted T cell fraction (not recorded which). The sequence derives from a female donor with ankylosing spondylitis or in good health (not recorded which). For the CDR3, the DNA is TGTGCCAGCAGCATGGGACAGAACTATGGCTACACCTTC. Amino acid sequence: CASSMGQNYGYTF.